This TCR beta chain derives from a study of blood T cells in healthy people across ages. The CDR3 contains 17 residues. The V segment lost 3 bases and the J segment 1 base; nucleotides outside the gene matches: 11. In germline, CDR1 is DFQATT, CDR2 SNEGSKA (reference sequence). A sample-barcoded 5' primer and a J-beta primer mix were used in a second PCR of roughly 6 to 11 cycles. TCRdb reanalysed the 5' RACE reads using MiXCR and keeps one entry per CDR3 protein. The table includes some 900,000 distinct CDR3 sequences, 48% detected once. Sequencing used blood. This TCR was recovered from a man aged 25 to 40 in good health. This chain joins TRBV20-1 and TRBJ2-5; TRBD2 matches 10 bases. In DNA form, the CDR3 reads TGCAGTGCTAGTCTTAGCGGGGGGCCCTCTCCCCAAGAGACCCAGTACTTC. Amino acid sequence: CSASLSGGPSPQETQYF.